The 9 T cell receptor beta chains below were found in one sample sequenced in a study of blood T cells in healthy people across ages (dated by TCRdb to about 2015). Library construction relied on 5' RACE. Sequenced using an Illumina HiSeq 2500. The second PCR ran for about 6 to 12 cycles and used a J-beta primer mix along with a sample-barcoded 5' primer. TCRdb ran its own pipeline on the public reads, namely fastp trimming at Q25 and MiXCR clone calling, and kept in-frame beta chains. Each CDR3 protein gets just one entry, which takes the most common genes and DNA from the rows behind it. Counted in this sample were about 1.6 million distinct CDR3 sequences; almost 35% of them appeared once. The ten top clones hold 11% of the sample. The sequencing sample was made of blood. The receptor set was obtained from a woman aged 30 to 39 in good health.

With respect to this clonotype: One junction end does not reproduce the germline sequence, and a read error may be involved. V usage is TRBV7-8 and J usage is TRBJ2-7, with D possibly being TRBD1 or TRBD2 (5 bases each). Germline V gives CDR1 SGHVS, CDR2 FQNEAQ. This CDR3 has 12 amino acids. Written as DNA, the CDR3 is TGTGCCAGCAGCCGGGGCGCCTACGTGCAGTACTTC. Translated: CASSRGAYVQYF. The entire variable domain, with the rest obtained from reference TRBV7-8 and TRBJ2-7, is as follows: GAGVSQSPRYKVAKRGQDVALRCDPISGHVSLFWYQQALGQGPEFLTYFQNEAQLDKSGLPSDRFFAERPEGSVSTLKIQRTQQEDSAVYLCASSRGAYVQYFGPGTRLTVT.

The chain has TRBV7-6 and TRBJ2-1, with D uncertain. V was pared by 1 base and J by 8 bases, with 9 bases between. Germline V CDR1 and CDR2: SGHVS, FNYEAQ. There are 13 residues in the CDR3. DNA for the CDR3: TGTGCCAGCAGCTTAGACCCTTCTTATGAGCAGTTCTTC. Translating gives CASSLDPSYEQFF.

This clonotype turned up a few times. The genes are TRBV6-2 or TRBV6-3 and TRBJ1-5; D ambiguous. The V end lost 5 bases, the J end lost 2 bases, and 19 bases lay between the germline ends. This CDR3 spans 17 amino acids. Germline values: CDR1 MNHEY, CDR2 SVGEGT. The CDR3 is CASSRLRPKGGNQPQHF. CDR3 coding DNA: TGTGCCAGCAGTCGACTCCGGCCCAAGGGTGGCAATCAGCCCCAGCATTTT.

V gene TRBV9 combines with J gene TRBJ1-1; 12 bases line up with TRBD1. The junction had 12 bases not matched to a gene; V was cut back by 1 base and J by 5 bases. CDR1 and CDR2 from the germline V gene are SGDLS and YYNGEE. CDR3 length equals 18 residues. CDR3 nucleotides: TGTGCCAGCAGCGTACATCCGGGACAGGGGGCCTTTGGGACTGAAGCTTTCTTT. This encodes CASSVHPGQGAFGTEAFF.

This rearrangement joins TRBV20-1 to TRBJ2-4, with 7 bases matching TRBD1. The better agreement between TRBJ2-7 and the DNA end casts doubt on the J call. CDR1 is DFQATT, CDR2 SNEGSKA, per germline (reference sequence). The CDR3 spans 15 residues. CDR3 protein: CSARDDSTGFYEQYF. CDR3 bases: TGCAGTGCTAGGGACGACTCGACAGGGTTCTACGAGCAGTACTTC.

J is TRBJ2-7 and V is TRBV20-1; D gene ambiguous. The V end lost 6 bases, the J end lost 5 bases, and 20 bases lay between the germline ends. CDR3 size: 14 residues. Germline lookup yields CDR1 DFQATT and CDR2 SNEGSKA (reference sequence). The CDR3 nucleotides are TGCAGTGCAAAGTCCCCGACTCTCTTTGACGAGCAGTACTTC. As protein: CSAKSPTLFDEQYF.

The chain employs TRBV12-3 or TRBV12-4 and TRBJ2-1; 7 bases match TRBD2. The CDR3 consists of 12 residues. V dropped 7 bases and J dropped 8; count of bases not matched to a gene: 5. The CDR3 coding sequence is TGTGCCAGCACGTGGGGGAGGGATGAGCAGTTCTTC. Its protein product is CASTWGRDEQFF.

For the CDR3, the DNA is TGTGCCAGCAGTTACGGGCTAGCGGGCATAGATACGCAGTATTTT. It codes for CASSYGLAGIDTQYF. The V call is TRBV6-5, the J call TRBJ2-3; 8 bases align to TRBD2. In germline, CDR1 is MNHEY, CDR2 SVGAGI. This CDR3 region has 15 residues. Trimming at V came to 2 bases and at J to 5 bases, leaving 6 bases not matched to a gene.

V usage is TRBV25-1 and J usage is TRBJ1-1; 9 bases match TRBD1. This CDR3 region has 14 residues. The J segment lost 1 base and the V segment lost 6 bases, leaving 3 bases of the junction unmatched. Germline V gene sequence: CDR1 MGHDK, CDR2 SYGVNS. The CDR3 region has the DNA TGTGCCAGCAGGGACAGGGGTGAGAACACTGAAGCTTTCTTT. As protein: CASRDRGENTEAFF.